The 15 T cell receptor beta chains below were found in one sample sequenced in a study of T cells in Graves' hyperthyroidism and ophthalmopathy. RNA transcripts yielded amplified TCR beta CDR3 regions. During a first-round RT-PCR of the TCR CDR3, the HTBI primer set was used. One entry per CDR3 protein results from TCRdb running MiXCR on the multiplex PCR reads. This repertoire shows about 330,000 distinct CDR3 sequences, roughly 13% found once; its top ten account for roughly 35%. Sequencing was carried out using blood. All receptors come from a woman in her forties with Graves' ophthalmopathy.

In this sample, this clonotype turned up a few times. V is TRBV4-1 and J is TRBJ2-3; D is uncertain. The CDR3 loop spans 17 amino acids. V was shortened by 4 bases and J by 2 bases, with 19 bases between the two germline ends. Germline-derived CDR1 and CDR2 are MGHRA and YSYEKL. DNA of the CDR3: TGCGCCAGCAGCCCCGAAACCACCCCAAGGTTCACAGATACGCAGTATTTT. Amino acid sequence: CASSPETTPRFTDTQYF.

This clonotype came up many times. The chain carries TRBV12-3 or TRBV12-4 and TRBJ2-3; no definite D call. The CDR3 contains 14 residues. V lost 1 base and J lost 5, with 10 bases in between. CDR3: CASSLGSERDTQYF. CDR3 bases: TGTGCCAGCAGTTTAGGGTCCGAGCGAGATACGCAGTATTTT.

In this sample, this clonotype turned up many times. V usage is TRBV2 and J usage is TRBJ2-3, with D perhaps matching TRBD2 (6 bases). The germline gives CDR1 SNHLY, CDR2 FYNNEI. The length of the CDR3 is 15 residues. The ends were cut back, 3 bases at V and 5 bases at J, with 15 bases in the middle. The CDR3 DNA reads TGTGCCAGCAGTGAGCGGCGGGGCCAGGGAGATACGCAGTATTTT. This translates into CASSERRGQGDTQYF. Looking up the rest from reference TRBV2 and TRBJ2-3 gives the full variable domain: EPEVTQTPSHQVTQMGQEVILRCVPISNHLYFYWYRQILGQKVEFLVSFYNNEISEKSEIFDDQFSVERPDGSNFTLKIRSTKLEDSAMYFCASSERRGQGDTQYFGPGTRLTVL.

The chain carries TRBV10-3 and TRBJ2-3; 10 nucleotides agree with TRBD1. Germline trimming cut 6 bases from V and 3 bases from J; bases unmatched to any gene: 6. CDR1 is ENHRY, CDR2 SYGVKD, per germline. The CDR3 runs 15 residues. CDR3 DNA: TGTGCCATCAGGGGACAGGGGATAAGGACAGATACGCAGTATTTT. Amino acids: CAIRGQGIRTDTQYF.

The V and J genes are TRBV5-1 and TRBJ2-1; D uncertain. Germline CDR1 and CDR2: SGHRS and YFSETQ. This CDR3 spans 14 amino acids. Trimming removed 9 bases at V and 7 bases at J, with 20 bases between. This CDR3 reads CATSRVAMGNEQFF. For the CDR3, the DNA is TGCGCCACCTCAAGGGTAGCAATGGGAAATGAGCAGTTCTTC.

In the case of this clonotype: A read error may explain this, as a much larger clone is one base away. The chain employs TRBV12-3 or TRBV12-4 and TRBJ2-1; TRBD2 is a possible D gene (5 bases). The length of the CDR3 is 11 residues. CDR3 sequence reads: CASSLRWERFF. The CDR3, as DNA: TGTGCCAGCAGCCTCCGTTGGGAGCGGTTCTTC.

This chain links TRBV3-1 with TRBJ2-3; D is uncertain. The germline gives CDR1 LGHDT, CDR2 YNNKEL (reference sequence). Trimming stripped 1 base from V and 4 bases from J, with 9 bases between. The CDR3 extends over 14 amino acids. CDR3 DNA sequence: TGTGCCAGCAGCCAAGTATGGCTAGCAGATACGCAGTATTTT. Its protein is CASSQVWLADTQYF.

This clonotype was recorded once. The V call is TRBV28, the J call TRBJ2-1; 11 bases map to TRBD2. The J call may not be correct, given that the DNA end is closer to TRBJ2-7. The CDR3 has 19 amino acids. Germline CDR1 MDHEN, CDR2 SYDVKM. The CDR3 bases are TGTGCCAGCAGCGTAGAGGCCGGTATAGCGGGAGGGACCTACAATGAGCAGTACTTC. This translates into CASSVEAGIAGGTYNEQYF.

This clonotype came up a few times. This chain links TRBV28 with TRBJ1-1; D gene unclear. CDR3 length equals 15 residues. Trimming removed 5 bases from V and 2 bases from J, with 15 bases in between. Germline CDR1 reads MDHEN; CDR2 reads SYDVKM. The chain's CDR3 is CASSPLTTENTEAFF. The CDR3 nucleotides are TGTGCCAGCAGTCCTCTGACAACCGAAAACACTGAAGCTTTCTTT. The full variable domain, in which reference TRBV28 and TRBJ1-1 provide the parts outside the CDR3, is DVKVTQSSRYLVKRTGEKVFLECVQDMDHENMFWYRQDPGLGLRLIYFSYDVKMKEKGDIPEGYSVSREKKERFSLILESASTNQTSMYLCASSPLTTENTEAFFGQGTRLTVV.

The rearrangement joins TRBV20-1 to TRBJ2-7; TRBD2 matches at 11 bases. The germline V gene encodes CDR1 DFQATT and CDR2 SNEGSKA (reference sequence). V lost 5 bases, J lost 3 bases, and 3 bases stayed unmatched. CDR3 size: 13 residues. The CDR3 loop is CSAVSGRVYEQYF. The DNA of the CDR3 is TGCAGTGCTGTTAGCGGGAGGGTCTACGAGCAGTACTTC.

The table lists this clonotype with a few counts. The chain links TRBV3-1 to TRBJ1-5; no firm D call. Trimming took 1 base from V and 5 from J, leaving 15 bases between them. Per germline, CDR1 LGHDT and CDR2 YNNKEL (reference sequence). This CDR3 region has 16 residues. The DNA of the CDR3 is TGTGCCAGCAGCCAAGGTCGGCGGCCGGATTATCAGCCCCAGCATTTT. Residues: CASSQGRRPDYQPQHF.

This clonotype was observed many times. The chain links TRBV7-2 to TRBJ2-5; 8 bases are a match to TRBD1. The trim removed 0 bases at V and 3 bases at J, leaving 6 bases unmatched. Germline V CDR1 and CDR2: SGHTA, FQGNSA. This CDR3 region has 16 residues. The CDR3 DNA sequence: TGTGCCAGCAGCTTAGCGACAGGGGTTTACAAAGAGACCCAGTACTTC. As protein: CASSLATGVYKETQYF. Full variable domain (rest looked up from reference TRBV7-2 and TRBJ2-5): GAGVSQSPSNKVTEKGKDVELRCDPISGHTALYWYRQSLGQGLEFLIYFQGNSAPDKSGLPSDRFSAERTGGSVSTLTIQRTQQEDSAVYLCASSLATGVYKETQYFGPGTRLLVL.

This clonotype was counted ten times or more. The DNA for the CDR3 is TGTGCCAGCAGTGAGTCCGACATCTCCTATCAGCCCCAGCATTTT. It specifies CASSESDISYQPQHF. The genes are TRBV2 and TRBJ1-5; D not certain. Trimming removed 3 bases from V and 5 bases from J, with 14 bases in between. Germline V gives CDR1 SNHLY, CDR2 FYNNEI. The CDR3 is made up of 15 amino acids.

This clonotype was seen ten or more times. The chain couples TRBV2 to TRBJ1-1; 7 bases are shared with TRBD1. The CDR3 runs 14 residues. The junction had 8 bases not matched to a gene; V was cut back by 0 bases and J by 10 bases. Germline V lookup: CDR1 SNHLY, CDR2 FYNNEI. The CDR3 DNA reads TGTGCCAGCAGTGAAGCGGTAGGGGGCTTGGGAGCTTTCTTT. Translation: CASSEAVGGLGAFF.

This clonotype was counted many times. The chain uses TRBV28 and TRBJ2-1, with a weak D call TRBD2 (5 bases). Between the trimmed V and J ends, which lost 6 bases and 7 bases, there was a span of 10 bases. The CDR3 runs to 12 residues. The germline V gene encodes CDR1 MDHEN and CDR2 SYDVKM. The DNA of the CDR3 is TGTGCCAGCAGCCCCCCGGGGAATGAGCAGTTCTTC. Amino acid sequence: CASSPPGNEQFF.